These 27 T cell receptor beta chains were sequenced from one sample in a study of T cell changes during pregnancy in multiple sclerosis. Profiled with immunoSEQ multiplex PCR; TCRdb holds only in-frame clones, not every one. Counted here are roughly 30,000 clones, approximately 91% occurring once; the ten biggest clones make up about 0.61%. The sequenced sample was CD4+ T cells from peripheral blood mononuclear cells, obtained in the first trimester of pregnancy. The receptors were sampled from a female donor in good health, enrolled as a control in a pregnancy study.

The chain combines TRBV7-3 with TRBJ2-2, with 11 nucleotides matching TRBD2. The length of the CDR3 is 14 residues. Germline CDR1 is SGHTA and CDR2 is FQGTGA. DNA for the CDR3: TGTGCACCGACTAGCGGGACTCCTCCCGGGGAGCTGTTTTTT. Translation: CAPTSGTPPGELFF.

The rearrangement links TRBV28 to TRBJ2-1; TRBD1 is a possible D gene (6 bases). The germline CDR1 and CDR2 sequences are MDHEN and SYDVKM. V lost 5 bases and J 0 bases, leaving 11 bases between the germline ends. The CDR3 is made up of 15 amino acids. The CDR3 protein is CASSGWTVSYNEQFF. CDR3 DNA sequence: TGTGCCAGCAGTGGGTGGACAGTCTCCTACAATGAGCAGTTCTTC.

The chain uses TRBV6-6 and TRBJ1-1; D is ambiguous. V dropped 5 bases and J dropped 11 bases, with 12 bases sitting between them. CDR1 is MNHNY, CDR2 SVGAGI, per germline (reference sequence). CDR3 length: 11 amino acids. CDR3 sequence reads: CASSPNEEAFF. The CDR3 DNA reads as TGTGCCAGCAGTCCTAATGAGGAGGCTTTCTTT.

This sequence joins TRBV28 and TRBJ1-5; D may be TRBD1 (5 bases). Germline values: CDR1 MDHEN, CDR2 SYDVKM. This CDR3 spans 16 amino acids. V lost 6 bases to trimming and J lost 5 bases, with 20 bases between them. The CDR3 DNA is TGTGCCAGCAGGCTTAGGGGTGCAGGGTTCCATCAGCCCCAGCATTTT. Amino acid sequence: CASRLRGAGFHQPQHF.

This sequence joins TRBV18 and TRBJ1-2; D might be TRBD1 (6 bases). The CDR3 extends over 15 amino acids. V was shortened by 6 bases and J by 3 bases, with 17 bases between the two germline ends. Germline assignment: CDR1 KGHSH and CDR2 LQKENI. The CDR3 spells CASSPDSYRDYGYTF. The CDR3 DNA sequence: TGTGCCAGCTCGCCGGACAGCTATCGGGACTATGGCTACACCTTC.

This chain links TRBV5-7 with TRBJ2-7; 11 bases map to TRBD1. TRBV5-7 is marked as an open reading frame, function uncertain. The junction had 6 bases not matched to a gene; V was cut back by 5 bases and J by 5 bases. CDR3 size: 14 residues. CDR3 amino acids: CASRGDRGDNEQYF. CDR3 nucleotides: TGTGCCAGCAGGGGGGACAGGGGGGACAACGAGCAGTACTTC.

V gene TRBV4-3 combines with J gene TRBJ2-1, with D possibly being TRBD2 (5 bases). The V gene's germline CDR1 is LGHNA and CDR2 YSLEER. This CDR3 spans 15 amino acids. Deletions cut 1 base from V and 9 bases from J, with 16 bases between. The CDR3 DNA reads as TGCGCCAGCAGCCAAGGTGCGGGTCGGCGTCCTGAGCAGTTCTTC. Its protein is CASSQGAGRRPEQFF.

This clone has just one count. V is TRBV5-1 and J is TRBJ2-5, with 7 bases identical to TRBD1. V lost 4 bases to trimming and J lost 5 bases; unmatched junction nucleotides: 11. CDR1 is SGHRS, CDR2 YFSETQ, per germline. The CDR3 contains 15 residues. DNA of the CDR3: TGCGCCAGCAGCATCCCAAGACAGGGTGGGGAGACCCAGTACTTC. Residues: CASSIPRQGGETQYF.

This chain links TRBV2 with TRBJ2-7; no clear D gene. CDR3 length equals 12 residues. Trimming removed 6 bases from V and 1 base from J, with 7 bases in between. CDR1 is SNHLY, CDR2 FYNNEI, per germline. Written as DNA, the CDR3 is TGTGCCAGCAGCCCCCTGTCCTACGAGCAGTACTTC. It yields the protein CASSPLSYEQYF.

J is TRBJ2-1 and V is TRBV7-9, with TRBD2 matching 9 bases. This CDR3 spans 16 amino acids. Germline lookup yields CDR1 SEHNR and CDR2 FQNEAQ (reference sequence). After removal of 4 bases from V and 7 bases from J, the junction contained 11 bases not matched to a gene. The CDR3 spells CASSYRLADLLNEQFF. The CDR3 nucleotides are TGTGCCAGCAGCTACCGACTAGCGGACTTACTAAATGAGCAGTTCTTC.

The J gene is TRBJ1-2, the V gene TRBV9; TRBD1 matches 7 bases. Trimming removed 3 bases from V and 0 bases from J; junction bases left unmatched: 2. This CDR3 has 14 residues. The V gene's germline CDR1 is SGDLS and CDR2 YYNGEE. This CDR3 reads CASSAGQSNYGYTF. CDR3 DNA: TGTGCCAGCAGCGCGGGACAGTCTAACTATGGCTACACCTTC.

The chain links TRBV20-1 to TRBJ2-5; D gene ambiguous. CDR3 size: 11 residues. Germline CDR1 is DFQATT and CDR2 is SNEGSKA (reference sequence). V was cut by 4 bases and J by 0 bases, with 3 bases left in between. CDR3 sequence (DNA): TGCAGTGCTACCGACCAAGAGACCCAGTACTTC. Residues: CSATDQETQYF.

The CDR3 sequence: CAWTTPPSRSEKLFF. Written as DNA, the CDR3 is TGTGCCTGGACCACGCCACCCTCCCGGTCTGAAAAACTGTTTTTT. V gene TRBV30 combines with J gene TRBJ1-4; D uncertain. V lost 4 bases and J lost 7, with 19 bases in between. This CDR3 spans 15 amino acids. The germline gives CDR1 GTSNPN, CDR2 SVGIG (reference sequence).

V is TRBV7-8 and J is TRBJ2-1, with TRBD2 as a possible D gene (6 bases). The length of the CDR3 is 15 residues. CDR1 and CDR2 from the germline V gene are SGHVS and FQNEAQ. Trimming left V 3 bases short and J 4 bases short, with 13 bases between. CDR3 nucleotide sequence: TGTGCCAGCAGCTTGGCGGGGACTCTGTACAATGAGCAGTTCTTC. The encoded protein is CASSLAGTLYNEQFF.

The gene calls are TRBV29-1 and TRBJ1-1; D may be TRBD1 (5 bases). Trimming took 7 bases from V and 5 from J, leaving 23 bases between them. Looked up from germline, CDR1 is SQVTM and CDR2 is ANQGSEA. The CDR3 covers 15 residues. CDR3 nucleotides: TGCAGCGCCTTCCACCCAGGGTTTGATAGGACTGAAGCTTTCTTT. It codes for CSAFHPGFDRTEAFF.

This clone was seen only once. This sequence joins TRBV7-2 and TRBJ2-7; 14 nucleotides align to TRBD2. The CDR3 is 15 residues long. V shed 6 bases and J 3 bases; nucleotides not matched to a gene: 4. Looked up from germline, CDR1 is SGHTA and CDR2 is FQGNSA. The CDR3 DNA follows: TGTGCCAGCAGACCGGGACTAGCGGGAGTCTACGAGCAGTACTTC. Its translation: CASRPGLAGVYEQYF.

This clone showed up just a few times. The chain combines TRBV4-1 with TRBJ2-1, with D unclear. Germline assignment: CDR1 MGHRA and CDR2 YSYEKL. The CDR3 has 12 residues. The V end lost 0 bases, the J end lost 10 bases, and 7 bases lay between the germline ends. The DNA for the CDR3 is TGCGCCAGCAGCCAAGAAATGAGAGAGCAGTTCTTC. Translation: CASSQEMREQFF.

The rearrangement joins TRBV18 to TRBJ2-5, with TRBD1 identical over 9 bases. Matching the DNA end better, TRBJ2-7 makes the J call doubtful. The germline CDR1 and CDR2 sequences are KGHSH and LQKENI. The CDR3 spans 18 residues. The CDR3 DNA reads as TGTGCCAGCTCACCCGACACCCCACAGGGGGCAATTTCCTACGAGCAGTACTTC. Protein: CASSPDTPQGAISYEQYF.

The gene calls are TRBV28 and TRBJ1-1; D call uncertain. The germline V gene has CDR1 MDHEN and CDR2 SYDVKM. CDR3 length: 12 residues. V was trimmed by 6 bases and J by 1 base, leaving 6 bases between them. The CDR3 bases are TGTGCCAGCAGACGACAGAACACTGAAGCTTTCTTT. This gives the protein CASRRQNTEAFF.

The CDR3 coding sequence is TGTGCCAGCAGCTTAGATCGGTATGGCTACACCTTC. Amino acids: CASSLDRYGYTF. The rearrangement joins TRBV11-2 to TRBJ1-2; D is unresolved. CDR3 size: 12 residues. Germline V gene sequence: CDR1 SGHAT, CDR2 FQNNGV. Trimming took off 0 bases at V and 5 bases at J, with 4 bases between the two ends.

J is TRBJ1-2 and V is TRBV28; 9 bases match TRBD1. CDR3 length equals 13 residues. Germline lookup yields CDR1 MDHEN and CDR2 SYDVKM. The trim removed 4 bases at V and 7 bases at J, leaving 4 bases unmatched. CDR3 coding DNA: TGTGCCAGCAGTTCGGACAGGGGTGCTGGCTACACCTTC. Translation gives CASSSDRGAGYTF.

V is TRBV4-2 and J is TRBJ2-1; TRBD2 agrees at 9 bases. V shed 0 bases and J 7 bases; nucleotides not matched to a gene: 10. The CDR3 sequence is 17 residues long. Per germline, CDR1 LGHNA and CDR2 YNFKEQ. The CDR3 bases are TGTGCCAGCAGCCAAGATGTTGGCGGGGGGGTTACTAATGAGCAGTTCTTC. Its protein product is CASSQDVGGGVTNEQFF.

The rearrangement links TRBV7-9 to TRBJ2-7, with 10 bases that match TRBD2. The CDR3 consists of 15 residues. V lost 1 base to trimming and J lost 4 bases; unmatched junction nucleotides: 4. CDR1 and CDR2 from the germline V gene are SEHNR and FQNEAQ (reference sequence). The CDR3 spells CASSLGSGRGYEQYF. The CDR3, as DNA: TGTGCCAGCAGCTTAGGCAGCGGGAGGGGGTACGAGCAGTACTTC.

For the CDR3, the DNA is TGTGCCAGCAGCTTTGTGACAGGGACTTACGAGCAGTACTTC. Translating it yields CASSFVTGTYEQYF. The chain uses TRBV11-2 and TRBJ2-7, with D possibly TRBD1 on 7 matching bases. This CDR3 is 14 amino acids long. V lost 3 bases, J lost 4 bases, and 13 bases lay in between. CDR1 and CDR2 (germline): SGHAT, FQNNGV.

The CDR3 nucleotides are TGTGCCAGCAGCTTGGTTAGCGGGAGAGGCAATGAGCAGTTCTTC. Translated: CASSLVSGRGNEQFF. The chain employs TRBV5-4 and TRBJ2-1, with 9 bases lining up with TRBD2. The germline CDR1 and CDR2 sequences are SGHNT and YYREEE (reference sequence). V gave up 0 bases and J gave up 6 bases; unmatched junction bases: 4. The CDR3 contains 15 residues.

The chain links TRBV28 to TRBJ2-5, with a possible D match to TRBD1 (6 bases). The CDR3 is 20 residues long. V was shortened by 2 bases and J by 1 base, with 26 bases between the two germline ends. CDR1 and CDR2 (germline): MDHEN, SYDVKM. Here the CDR3 reads CASSLAPRSTRTVLQETQYF. DNA of the CDR3: TGTGCCAGCAGTTTAGCCCCGAGGTCCACCCGGACAGTCCTCCAAGAGACCCAGTACTTC.

The table lists this clone with a count of one. The chain uses TRBV2 and TRBJ2-7; maybe TRBD2 (6 bases). CDR3 length: 15 residues. Germline V gene lookup returns CDR1 SNHLY and CDR2 FYNNEI. The V end was cut by 5 bases, the J end by 4 bases, with 18 bases between. CDR3 sequence (DNA): TGTGCCAGCAGTCGCCCCTCCGCGGGGTCGTACGAGCAGTACTTC. It codes for CASSRPSAGSYEQYF.